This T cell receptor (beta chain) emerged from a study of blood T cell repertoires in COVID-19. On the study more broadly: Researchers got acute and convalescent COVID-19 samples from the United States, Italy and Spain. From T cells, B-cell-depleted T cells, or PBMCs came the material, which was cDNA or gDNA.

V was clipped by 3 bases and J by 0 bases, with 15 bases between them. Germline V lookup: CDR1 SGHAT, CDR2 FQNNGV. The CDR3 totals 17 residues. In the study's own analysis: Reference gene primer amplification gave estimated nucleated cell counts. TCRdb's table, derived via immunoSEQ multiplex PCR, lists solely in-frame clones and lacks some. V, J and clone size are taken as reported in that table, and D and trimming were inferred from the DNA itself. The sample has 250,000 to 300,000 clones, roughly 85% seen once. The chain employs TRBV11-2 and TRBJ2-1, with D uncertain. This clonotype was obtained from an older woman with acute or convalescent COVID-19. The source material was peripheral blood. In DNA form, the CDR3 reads TGTGCCAGCAGCTTCTTACCCCCCACCGGCTCCTACAATGAGCAGTTCTTC. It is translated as CASSFLPPTGSYNEQFF.